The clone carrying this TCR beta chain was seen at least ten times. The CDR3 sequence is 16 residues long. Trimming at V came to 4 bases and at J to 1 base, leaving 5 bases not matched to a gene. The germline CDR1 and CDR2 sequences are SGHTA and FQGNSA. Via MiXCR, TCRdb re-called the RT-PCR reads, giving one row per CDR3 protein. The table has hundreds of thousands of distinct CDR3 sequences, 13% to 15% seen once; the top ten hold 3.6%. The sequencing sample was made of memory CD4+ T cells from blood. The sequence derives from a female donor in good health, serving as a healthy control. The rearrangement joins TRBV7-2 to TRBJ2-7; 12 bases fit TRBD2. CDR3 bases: TGTGCCAGCAGCTCGGGGACTAGCGGGCGATCCTACGAGCAGTACTTC. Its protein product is CASSSGTSGRSYEQYF.